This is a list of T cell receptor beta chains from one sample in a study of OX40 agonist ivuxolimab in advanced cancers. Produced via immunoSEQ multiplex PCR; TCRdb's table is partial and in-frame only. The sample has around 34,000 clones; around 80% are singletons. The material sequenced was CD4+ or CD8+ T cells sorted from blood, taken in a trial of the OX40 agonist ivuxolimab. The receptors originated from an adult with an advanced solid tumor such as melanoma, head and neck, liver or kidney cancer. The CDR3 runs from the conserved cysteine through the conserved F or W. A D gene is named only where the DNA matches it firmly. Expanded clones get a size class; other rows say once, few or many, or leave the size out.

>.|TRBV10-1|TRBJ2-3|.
TGCGCCAGCATGGGGACCTTCACAGATACGCAGTATTTT
CASMGTFTDTQYF
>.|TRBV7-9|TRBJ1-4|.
TGTGCCAGCAGCTTACAACCGGGGAGCAGTAATGAAAAACTGTTTTTT
CASSLQPGSSNEKLFF
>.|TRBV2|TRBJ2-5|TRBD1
TGTGCCAGCAGGGGGGACAGGGGCGAGACCCAGTACTTC
CASRGDRGETQYF
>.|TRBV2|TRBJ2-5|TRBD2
TGTGCCAGCAGGAAGGGACTAGCGGGGGAAGAGACCCAGTACTTC
CASRKGLAGEETQYF
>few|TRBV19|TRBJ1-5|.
TGTGCCAGTAGTATAGGGGGCATCGGCAATCAGCCCCAGCATTTT
CASSIGGIGNQPQHF
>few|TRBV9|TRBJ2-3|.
TGTGCCAGCAGCGTAGCGACCGGGGGGCCGAGCACAGATACGCAGTATTTT
CASSVATGGPSTDTQYF
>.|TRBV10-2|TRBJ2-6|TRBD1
TGCGCCAGCAGCAAGACAGGGACAAACTCTGGGGCCAACGTCCTGACTTTC
CASSKTGTNSGANVLTF
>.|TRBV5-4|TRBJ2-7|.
TGTGCCAGCAGCTTCGGAGGGGGATTGGGCGAGCAGTACTTC
CASSFGGGLGEQYF
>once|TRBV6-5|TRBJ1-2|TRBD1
TGTGCCAGCAAACCCTTACAGGGGGCAGGGGGCTACACCTTC
CASKPLQGAGGYTF
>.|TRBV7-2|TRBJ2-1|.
TGTGCCAGCAGCCCAGGGGGGGCGGGTCGGTACAATGAGCAGTTCTTC
CASSPGGAGRYNEQFF
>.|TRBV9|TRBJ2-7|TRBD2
TGTGCCAGCAGCCAGGTGACCGGGGGGGAGCAGTACTTC
CASSQVTGGEQYF
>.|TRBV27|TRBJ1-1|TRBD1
TGTGCCAGCAGCTCCAGGGGGCTGGTGAACACTGAAGCTTTCTTT
CASSSRGLVNTEAFF
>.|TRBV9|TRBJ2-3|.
TGTGCCAGCTTTCAAGAATGTACGCAGTATTTT
CASFQECTQYF
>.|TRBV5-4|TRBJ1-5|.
TGTGCCAGCAGCTCGCGGCCTGGAGGACAGCCCCAGCATTTT
CASSSRPGGQPQHF